These 12 T cell receptor beta chains came from one sample sequenced in a study of shared clonotypes between healthy human individuals. Clones were read by immunoSEQ multiplex PCR, and TCRdb kept only the in-frame ones, dropping some. The data contain some 2,000,000 clones, over 85% of them singletons. The source material was naive CD4+ T cells sorted from blood. The subset denotes: CD45RA+ positively selected. These receptors came from a man between 18 and 29 years old in good health.

The chain links TRBV6-1 to TRBJ1-2, with 10 bases that match TRBD1. The V gene end was trimmed by 5 bases and the J gene end by 4 bases; junction bases not matched to a gene: 7. Germline V gives CDR1 MNHNS, CDR2 SASEGT. This CDR3 contains 15 residues. The CDR3, as DNA: TGTGCCAGCAGTATGGGACAGGGGTCCTCCTATGGCTACACCTTC. It encodes CASSMGQGSSYGYTF.

The chain couples TRBV25-1 to TRBJ2-7; TRBD1 matches 8 bases. Germline lookup yields CDR1 MGHDK and CDR2 SYGVNS. Trimming removed 5 bases from V and 1 base from J; junction bases left unmatched: 7. This CDR3 spans 15 amino acids. In DNA form, the CDR3 reads TGTGCCAGCAGTCCGGGACAGGCGTTATCCTACGAGCAGTACTTC. Translated, it gives CASSPGQALSYEQYF.

The chain employs TRBV10-3 and TRBJ1-1; D possibly corresponds to TRBD1 (5 bases). Trimming shortened V by 5 bases and J by 2 bases, and 15 bases separated the two germline ends. The germline CDR1 and CDR2 sequences are ENHRY and SYGVKD. This CDR3 has 15 residues. The CDR3 protein is CAISSGPGTNTEAFF. Written as DNA, the CDR3 is TGTGCCATCAGTTCCGGCCCCGGGACCAACACTGAAGCTTTCTTT.

This clone was recorded once. The chain carries TRBV9 and TRBJ1-5; D gene ambiguous. Germline values: CDR1 SGDLS, CDR2 YYNGEE. V lost 5 bases and J lost 0, with 9 bases in between. The CDR3 has 14 residues. The CDR3 DNA reads TGTGCCAGCAGTTTGACGGATAGCAATCAGCCCCAGCATTTT. Translation: CASSLTDSNQPQHF.

The rearrangement joins TRBV21-1 to TRBJ2-5; the DNA was not compared with TRBD1, the D call given in the table. TRBV21-1 is labeled a pseudogene. The CDR3 runs 15 residues. Written as DNA, the CDR3 is TGTGCCAGCAGCTCCCCACAGGGAACCCAAGAGACCCAGTACTTC. Translation gives CASSSPQGTQETQYF.

The chain carries TRBV7-2 and TRBJ1-2, with D perhaps matching TRBD1 (5 bases). The CDR3 is 13 residues long. The germline V gene encodes CDR1 SGHTA and CDR2 FQGNSA. V was trimmed by 3 bases and J by 1 base, leaving 6 bases between them. The CDR3 DNA reads TGTGCCAGCAGCTTGGACAATAACTATGGCTACACCTTC. This codes for CASSLDNNYGYTF.

This clone has only a few counts. V and J are TRBV10-3 and TRBJ1-2, with TRBD1 matching over 7 bases. Germline CDR1 ENHRY, CDR2 SYGVKD. The CDR3 loop spans 12 amino acids. The J segment lost 4 bases and the V segment lost 10 bases, leaving 6 bases of the junction unmatched. The CDR3 bases are TGTGCCACAAGACAGGGTTCCTATGGCTACACCTTC. Its protein product is CATRQGSYGYTF.

This chain joins TRBV6-5 and TRBJ2-3; perhaps TRBD1 as D (5 bases). Per germline, CDR1 MNHEY and CDR2 SVGAGI. This CDR3 spans 16 amino acids. The V gene lost 0 bases and the J gene lost 4 bases, with 14 bases spanning the gap. In nucleotides, the CDR3 is TGTGCCAGCAGTTACTCGCTTGGGGCAGGAGCAGATACGCAGTATTTT. This translates into CASSYSLGAGADTQYF.

The chain is built from TRBV19 and TRBJ1-2; weak D call: TRBD1 (5 bases). Germline V lookup: CDR1 LNHDA, CDR2 SQIVND (reference sequence). V was shortened by 5 bases and J by 4 bases, with 11 bases between the two germline ends. This CDR3 spans 13 amino acids. The CDR3 DNA reads TGTGCCAGTAGTCCCTCGGGACCCTATGGCTACACCTTC. It encodes CASSPSGPYGYTF.

This chain connects TRBV6-6 to TRBJ2-7; 10 bases line up with TRBD1. Looked up from germline, CDR1 is MNHNY and CDR2 is SVGAGI (reference sequence). This CDR3 region has 13 residues. The V gene end was trimmed by 6 bases and the J gene end by 6 bases; junction bases not matched to a gene: 5. In DNA form, the CDR3 reads TGTGCCAGCAGGGACAGGGGGGTTTCCGAGCAGTACTTC. Protein product: CASRDRGVSEQYF.

This chain uses TRBV6-4 with TRBJ1-3, with 9 bases fitting TRBD1. The CDR3 has 19 residues. After removal of 3 bases from V and 1 base from J, the junction contained 13 bases not matched to a gene. Per germline, CDR1 MRHNA and CDR2 SNTAGT. CDR3 coding DNA: TGTGCCAGCAGTGAGAGGGAAAAGTTGGGGACAGGGTCTGGAAACACCATATATTTT. It is translated as CASSEREKLGTGSGNTIYF.

The rearrangement links TRBV7-2 to TRBJ2-2, with TRBD1 as a possible D gene (5 bases). The CDR3 has 16 amino acids. Germline CDR1 SGHTA, CDR2 FQGNSA. Trimming shortened V by 2 bases and J by 5 bases, and 15 bases separated the two germline ends. The CDR3 is CASSLMGLPMTGELFF. CDR3 in DNA: TGTGCCAGCAGCTTAATGGGGCTACCTATGACCGGGGAGCTGTTTTTT. The whole variable domain, remainder taken from reference TRBV7-2 and TRBJ2-2, is GAGVSQSPSNKVTEKGKDVELRCDPISGHTALYWYRQSLGQGLEFLIYFQGNSAPDKSGLPSDRFSAERTGGSVSTLTIQRTQQEDSAVYLCASSLMGLPMTGELFFGEGSRLTVL.